This record covers a single T cell receptor (beta chain). Its antigen is not known. Deletions cut 8 bases from V and 4 bases from J, with 12 bases between. The germline gives CDR1 GTSNPN, CDR2 SVGIG (reference sequence). The CDR3 loop spans 11 amino acids. The PCR ran on 60 Vbeta and 13 Jbeta primers. Method: immunoSEQ multiplex PCR; TCRdb's copy keeps in-frame clones and lacks some. The sample shows over 150,000 clones, 65% to 85% of them seen only once. These data are taken from a study of cytomegalovirus exposure and HLA in healthy donors. Study-wide results and caveats: Association with HLA alleles at 0.05 false discovery rate was found for some 18,000 TCR beta sequences in a later analysis.

The receptor comes from a woman younger than 45 in good health and CMV-seronegative. The sample taken for sequencing was PBMCs. The chain is built from TRBV30 and TRBJ2-7; a possible D gene is TRBD2 (6 bases). CDR3 sequence: CAGGLQYEQYF. CDR3 DNA: TGTGCCGGGGGACTTCAGTACGAGCAGTACTTC.